These T cell receptor beta chains were read from a single sample in a study of Ad26.COV2.S vaccination and SARS-CoV-2 variants. Produced via immunoSEQ multiplex PCR; TCRdb's table is partial and in-frame only. The data contain under 600,000 clones, roughly nine tenths of them seen just once; the ten biggest clones take up about 1.5%. The sequencing here drew on peripheral blood, taken in a trial of Ad26.COV2.S vaccine versus placebo. Receptor source: a person aged 18 to 59 who received the Ad26.COV2.S COVID-19 vaccine or a placebo. CDR3s include the opening cysteine and the closing phenylalanine or tryptophan. A D gene is named only where the DNA matches it firmly. The size of a clone is reported for some rows only, either as once, few or many, or as a class for expanded clones.

clone size	D gene	V gene	J gene	CDR3 length	CDR3 protein	CDR3 DNA
few	NA	TRBV7-9	TRBJ1-3	16	CASSLDFSGSGNTIYF	TGTGCCAGCAGCTTAGACTTTTCCGGCTCTGGAAACACCATATATTTT
NA	NA	TRBV7-9	TRBJ1-2	13	CASSLGPGGGYTF	TGTGCCAGCAGCTTAGGGCCAGGAGGAGGCTACACCTTC
NA	NA	TRBV11-2	TRBJ2-1	17	CASSLLGYSSPYNEQFF	TGTGCCAGCAGCTTACTGGGCTATTCATCCCCCTACAATGAGCAGTTCTTC
NA	TRBD2	TRBV13	TRBJ2-1	15	CASSLGGSSYNEQFF	TGTGCCAGCAGCTTGGGCGGGAGCTCCTACAATGAGCAGTTCTTC
once	NA	TRBV7-9	TRBJ2-3	15	CASSLALVARDTQYF	TGTGCCAGCAGCTTAGCGCTAGTAGCAAGAGATACGCAGTATTTT
once	NA	TRBV6-5	TRBJ2-1	13	CASSYSKGREQFF	TGTGCCAGCAGTTACTCGAAGGGGCGTGAGCAGTTCTTC
NA	TRBD2	TRBV13	TRBJ2-7	15	CASRKSGTSGYEQYF	TGTGCCAGCAGAAAATCCGGGACTAGCGGTTACGAGCAGTACTTC
NA	NA	TRBV7-6	TRBJ2-2	16	CASSTRQILNTGELFF	TGTGCCAGCAGTACTCGACAGATATTAAACACCGGGGAGCTGTTTTTT
NA	TRBD1	TRBV28	TRBJ2-7	14	CASKPTGGFYEQYF	TGTGCCAGCAAACCGACAGGGGGTTTCTACGAGCAGTACTTC
NA	NA	TRBV5-1	TRBJ2-2	15	CASSLGQEGIGELFF	TGCGCCAGCAGCTTGGGACAGGAGGGGATCGGGGAGCTGTTTTTT
NA	TRBD1	TRBV16	TRBJ1-4	15	CASSQTDRGNEKLFF	TGTGCCAGCAGCCAAACGGACAGGGGCAATGAAAAACTGTTTTTT
few	NA	TRBV28	TRBJ2-7	14	CASSQPGPGREQYF	TGTGCCAGCAGTCAACCGGGCCCGGGAAGAGAGCAGTACTTC
NA	TRBD2	TRBV7-8	TRBJ2-3	16	CASSFDLASGRDTQYF	TGTGCCAGCAGCTTCGACCTGGCTAGCGGGAGGGATACGCAGTATTTT
NA	NA	TRBV6-5	TRBJ1-5	12	CASRNSNQPQHF	TGTGCCAGCCGCAACTCAAATCAGCCCCAGCATTTT
NA	TRBD1	TRBV19	TRBJ2-2	15	CASSIARDSPGELFF	TGTGCCAGTAGTATAGCCCGGGACAGCCCCGGGGAGCTGTTTTTT